Following are 18 T cell receptor beta chains from one sample sequenced in a study of blood T cell repertoires in COVID-19. Assay: immunoSEQ multiplex PCR; the TCRdb copy retains only in-frame clones and omits some. The repertoire includes 200,000 to 250,000 clones, around 83% of them detected once, and about 9% sits in the top ten. The sample consisted of peripheral blood. The source is a man in his fifties with active or convalescent COVID-19.

The CDR3 bases are TGTGCCAGCAGTTTAGGGACAGCGAACACCGGGGAGCTGTTTTTT. It codes for CASSLGTANTGELFF. V and J are TRBV6-5 and TRBJ2-2, with 7 bases fitting TRBD1. The V gene's germline CDR1 is MNHEY and CDR2 SVGAGI. The junction had 2 bases not matched to a gene; V was cut back by 4 bases and J by 0 bases. The CDR3 totals 15 residues.

J is TRBJ2-7 and V is TRBV18; D is possibly TRBD1 (5 bases). Trimming stripped 5 bases from V and 4 bases from J, with 6 bases between. Looked up from germline, CDR1 is KGHSH and CDR2 is LQKENI. There are 11 residues in the CDR3. This chain's CDR3 is CASSAGYEQYF. CDR3 coding DNA: TGTGCCAGCTCAGCAGGGTACGAGCAGTACTTC.

This chain joins TRBV14 and TRBJ2-7; 10 bases map to TRBD2. This CDR3 has 15 residues. Per the germline V gene, CDR1 is SGHDN and CDR2 is FVKESK. J was trimmed by 6 bases and V by 1 base; bases with no gene match: 6. The CDR3 sequence is CASSQAASGRSEQYF. CDR3 DNA: TGTGCCAGCAGCCAAGCGGCTAGCGGGAGAAGCGAGCAGTACTTC.

This CDR3 is CASSQDICEGAGGEAFF. As DNA, the CDR3 is TGTGCCAGCAGCCAAGATATTTGCGAGGGGGCGGGTGGTGAAGCTTTCTTT. The V gene is TRBV3-1 (or the pseudogene TRBV3-2), the J gene TRBJ1-1, with 7 bases identical to TRBD1. Germline values: CDR1 LGHDT, CDR2 YNNKEL (reference sequence). CDR3 size: 17 residues. The trim removed 0 bases at V and 7 bases at J, leaving 14 bases unmatched.

The genes are TRBV2 and TRBJ1-3; D is undetermined. Germline CDR1 and CDR2: SNHLY and FYNNEI. Trimming cost V 8 bases and J 2 bases, with 7 bases left between them. The CDR3 length is 12 residues. CDR3 residues: CASFRAGNTIYF. The CDR3 region has the DNA TGTGCCAGCTTCCGGGCTGGAAACACCATATATTTT.

The gene calls are TRBV7-2 and TRBJ1-3; D uncertain. The CDR3 contains 14 residues. Germline V gene data show CDR1 as SGHTA and CDR2 as FQGNSA. The ends were cut back, 7 bases at V and 3 bases at J, with 13 bases in the middle. CDR3 protein: CASTFPGSGNTIYF. The CDR3 bases are TGTGCCAGCACCTTCCCAGGCAGTGGAAACACCATATATTTT.

The chain recombines TRBV27 with TRBJ2-1; 14 nucleotides match TRBD2. The germline gives CDR1 MNHEY, CDR2 SMNVEV (reference sequence). V shed 3 bases and J 7 bases; nucleotides not matched to a gene: 5. This CDR3 spans 16 amino acids. CDR3 DNA sequence: TGTGCCAGCAGTTTGGCGGGGACTAGCGGGAGTAATGAGCAGTTCTTC. Protein product: CASSLAGTSGSNEQFF.

The chain is built from TRBV28 and TRBJ1-5; TRBD1 agrees at 9 bases. The CDR3 length is 16 residues. Germline V gene lookup returns CDR1 MDHEN and CDR2 SYDVKM. Germline trimming cut 2 bases from V and 1 base from J; bases unmatched to any gene: 3. The CDR3, as DNA: TGTGCCAGCAGTTTAGGGGACAGGGTGAGCAATCAGCCCCAGCATTTT. It specifies CASSLGDRVSNQPQHF.

This chain uses TRBV7-2 with TRBJ2-1, with 13 bases that match TRBD2. After removal of 5 bases from V and 6 bases from J, the junction contained 4 bases not matched to a gene. Per germline, CDR1 SGHTA and CDR2 FQGNSA. This CDR3 has 15 residues. CDR3 DNA sequence: TGTGCCAGCAGCCCCGGACTAGCGGGAGCCAATGAGCAGTTCTTC. This sequence encodes CASSPGLAGANEQFF.

This clone was seen a handful of times. The V gene is TRBV5-1, the J gene TRBJ1-1, with a possible D match to TRBD1 (6 bases). This CDR3 region has 13 residues. V lost 7 bases to trimming and J lost 0 bases, with 10 bases between them. Germline assignment: CDR1 SGHRS and CDR2 YFSETQ. CDR3: CASSWDMNTEAFF. The CDR3 bases are TGCGCCAGCTCCTGGGACATGAACACTGAAGCTTTCTTT.

The chain employs TRBV19 and TRBJ1-3; D unclear. The CDR3 extends over 15 amino acids. V was shortened by 2 bases and J by 2 bases, with 10 bases between the two germline ends. From germline, CDR1 is LNHDA and CDR2 SQIVND (reference sequence). This CDR3 reads CASSILAPAGNTIYF. The DNA for the CDR3 is TGTGCCAGTAGTATACTAGCCCCGGCTGGAAACACCATATATTTT.

The gene calls are TRBV18 and TRBJ1-2, with D possibly matching TRBD1 (6 bases). This CDR3 has 13 residues. V was shortened by 4 bases and J by 3 bases, with 9 bases between the two germline ends. Germline V gene sequence: CDR1 KGHSH, CDR2 LQKENI. CDR3 sequence: CASSQRQDYGYTF. The CDR3 bases are TGTGCCAGCTCACAGAGACAGGACTATGGCTACACCTTC.

The V and J genes are TRBV15 and TRBJ1-2; D might be TRBD1 (6 bases). The CDR3 sequence is 13 residues long. V lost 9 bases, J lost 4 bases, and 15 bases lay in between. Germline V gene data show CDR1 as LNHNV and CDR2 as YYDKDF (reference sequence). CDR3 residues: CATRAGHGYGYTF. The CDR3 nucleotides are TGTGCCACGCGAGCGGGACACGGCTATGGCTACACCTTC.

In the case of this clone: A read error may account for a junction end that differs from germline. V gene TRBV7-7 combines with J gene TRBJ2-5, with D tentatively TRBD1 (5 bases). The CDR3 sequence is 14 residues long. CDR1 and CDR2 from the germline V gene are SSHAT and FNYEAQ (reference sequence). In DNA, the CDR3 is TGTGCTAGCAGCTTAGGGGCAGGTCAAGAGACCCAGTACTTC. Translation gives CASSLGAGQETQYF.

The genes are TRBV10-3 and TRBJ2-1; TRBD2 is a possible D gene (8 bases). The CDR3 consists of 20 residues. Trimming took off 0 bases at V and 1 base at J, with 22 bases between the two ends. Germline CDR1 reads ENHRY; CDR2 reads SYGVKD. CDR3 bases: TGTGCCATCAGTGAGTCGAACAGGGGAGCTAGCGGGTCTTCCTACAATGAGCAGTTCTTC. Amino acid sequence: CAISESNRGASGSSYNEQFF.

V and J are TRBV2 and TRBJ1-5; TRBD1 aligns across 10 bases. V trimming: 4 bases; J trimming: 0 bases; junction bases outside the gene matches: 12. Germline V gives CDR1 SNHLY, CDR2 FYNNEI. The CDR3 is made up of 19 amino acids. The CDR3 here is CASSALLRQGAYSNQPQHF. Written as DNA, the CDR3 is TGTGCCAGCAGTGCTCTACTAAGACAGGGGGCGTATAGCAATCAGCCCCAGCATTTT.

This clone was found once. The rearrangement uses TRBV5-1 and TRBJ2-1, with 14 nucleotides matching TRBD2. The CDR3 consists of 15 residues. Germline lookup yields CDR1 SGHRS and CDR2 YFSETQ. The ends lost 4 bases at V and 9 bases at J; junction bases unmatched: 6. The CDR3 sequence: CASSLTSGGAFEQFF. The DNA for the CDR3 is TGCGCCAGCAGCCTGACTAGCGGGGGGGCCTTTGAGCAGTTCTTC.

This clone was picked up a small number of times. The chain uses TRBV19 and TRBJ1-2, with D possibly matching TRBD1 (6 bases). Germline loops: CDR1 LNHDA, CDR2 SQIVND (reference sequence). CDR3 length: 13 amino acids. V lost 8 bases to trimming and J lost 4 bases, with 14 bases between them. In DNA, the CDR3 is TGTGCCAGTCACCAGGGGCCCCCCTATGGCTACACCTTC. It specifies CASHQGPPYGYTF.